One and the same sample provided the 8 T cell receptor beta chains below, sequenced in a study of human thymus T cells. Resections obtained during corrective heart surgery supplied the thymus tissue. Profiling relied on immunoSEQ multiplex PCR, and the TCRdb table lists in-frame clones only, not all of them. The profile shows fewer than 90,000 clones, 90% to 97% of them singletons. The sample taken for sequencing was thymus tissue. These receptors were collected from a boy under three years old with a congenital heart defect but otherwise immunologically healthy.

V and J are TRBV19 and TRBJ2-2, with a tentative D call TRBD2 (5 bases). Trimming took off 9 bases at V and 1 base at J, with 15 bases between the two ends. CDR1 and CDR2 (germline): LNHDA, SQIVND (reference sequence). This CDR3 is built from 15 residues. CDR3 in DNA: TGTGCCAGCCTCGCTCGGGGTCTGAACACCGGGGAGCTGTTTTTT. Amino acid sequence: CASLARGLNTGELFF.

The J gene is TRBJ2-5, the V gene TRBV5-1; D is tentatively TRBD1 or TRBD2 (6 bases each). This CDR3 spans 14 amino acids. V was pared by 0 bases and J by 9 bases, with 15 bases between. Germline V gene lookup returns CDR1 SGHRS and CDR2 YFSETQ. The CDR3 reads CASSLARGELAQYF. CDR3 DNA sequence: TGCGCCAGCAGCTTGGCTAGGGGGGAGTTGGCCCAGTACTTC.

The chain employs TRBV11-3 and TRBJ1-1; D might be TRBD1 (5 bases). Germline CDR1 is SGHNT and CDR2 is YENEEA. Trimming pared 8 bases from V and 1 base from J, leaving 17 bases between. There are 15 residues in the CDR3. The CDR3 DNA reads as TGTGCCAGCCTCAAGACAGAAACGACGAACACTGAAGCTTTCTTT. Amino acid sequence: CASLKTETTNTEAFF.

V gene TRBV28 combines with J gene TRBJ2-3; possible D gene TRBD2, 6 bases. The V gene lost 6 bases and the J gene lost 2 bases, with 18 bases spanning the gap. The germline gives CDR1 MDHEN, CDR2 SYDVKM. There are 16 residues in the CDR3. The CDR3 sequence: CASSYQGLELTDTQYF. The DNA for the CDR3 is TGTGCCAGCAGCTACCAGGGACTGGAGCTCACAGATACGCAGTATTTT.

The CDR3 spells CASSSRTPGNEQFF. Here the CDR3 DNA reads TGTGCCAGCAGCTCTCGGACTCCCGGGAATGAGCAGTTCTTC. This rearrangement joins TRBV7-9 to TRBJ2-1, with D tentatively TRBD2 (5 bases). Germline V CDR1 and CDR2: SEHNR, FQNEAQ (reference sequence). The germline V and J ends were trimmed by 4 bases and 7 bases, with 14 bases remaining between them. This CDR3 comprises 14 residues.

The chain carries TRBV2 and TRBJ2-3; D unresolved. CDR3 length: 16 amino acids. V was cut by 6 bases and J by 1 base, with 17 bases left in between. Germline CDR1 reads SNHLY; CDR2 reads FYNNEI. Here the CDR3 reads CASRTLPDPGTDTQYF. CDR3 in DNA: TGTGCCAGCAGGACCTTGCCAGATCCCGGCACAGATACGCAGTATTTT.

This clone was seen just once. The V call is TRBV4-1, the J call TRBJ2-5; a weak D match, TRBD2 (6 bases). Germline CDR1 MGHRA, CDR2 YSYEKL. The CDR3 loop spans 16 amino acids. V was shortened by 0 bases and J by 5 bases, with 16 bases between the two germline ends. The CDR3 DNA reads TGCGCCAGCAGCCAAGATAGGTTCTGCGGGGAGGAGACCCAGTACTTC. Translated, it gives CASSQDRFCGEETQYF.

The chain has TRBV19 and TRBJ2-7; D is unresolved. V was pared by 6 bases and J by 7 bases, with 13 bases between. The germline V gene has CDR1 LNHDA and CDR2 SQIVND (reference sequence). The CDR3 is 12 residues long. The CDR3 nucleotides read TGTGCCAGTAGATCGCCGGATGTGGAGCAGTACTTC. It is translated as CASRSPDVEQYF.